This T cell receptor (beta chain) was captured in a study of blood T cell repertoires in COVID-19. Turning to the study itself: The origin of the acute and convalescent COVID-19 samples was the United States, Italy and Spain. Sources were T cells, B-cell-depleted T cells, or PBMCs; the material itself was cDNA or gDNA.

Authors' analysis steps: Quantification of nucleated cells was approximated via reference gene primer amplification. Sequencing used immunoSEQ multiplex PCR; TCRdb keeps in-frame clones, though not all of them. V and J calls and clone size follow that table, whereas D and trimming were derived from the DNA. Here the sample spans 72,000 or so clones, around 82% being singletons. CDR1 is SGHTA and CDR2 is FQGTGA in the germline V gene. This CDR3 contains 16 residues. V shed 4 bases, J shed 2 bases, and the junction held 5 bases outside the gene matches. This sequence joins TRBV7-3 and TRBJ2-6, with 7 bases fitting TRBD2. The receptor was isolated from a man aged 80 or over with active COVID-19. Sequencing was done on a sample of peripheral blood. CDR3 sequence: CASSSGGGAGANVLTF. The CDR3 DNA sequence: TGTGCCAGCAGCTCCGGCGGGGGAGCTGGGGCCAACGTCCTGACTTTC.